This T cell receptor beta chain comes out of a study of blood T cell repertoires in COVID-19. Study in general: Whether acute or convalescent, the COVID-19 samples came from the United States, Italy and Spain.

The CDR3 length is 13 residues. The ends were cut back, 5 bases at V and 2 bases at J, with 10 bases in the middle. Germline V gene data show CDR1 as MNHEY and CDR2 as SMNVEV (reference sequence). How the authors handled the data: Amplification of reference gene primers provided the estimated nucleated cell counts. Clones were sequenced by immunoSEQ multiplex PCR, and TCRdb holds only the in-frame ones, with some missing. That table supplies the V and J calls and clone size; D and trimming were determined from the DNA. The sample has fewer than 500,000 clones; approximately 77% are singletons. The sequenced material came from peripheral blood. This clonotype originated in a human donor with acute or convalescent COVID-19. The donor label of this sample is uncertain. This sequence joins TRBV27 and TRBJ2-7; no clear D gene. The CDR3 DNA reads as TGTGCCAGCAGTCCCGGTCCTACCTACGAGCAGTACTTC. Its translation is CASSPGPTYEQYF.